The present T cell receptor (beta chain) was sequenced within a study of cytomegalovirus exposure and HLA in healthy donors. Study in general: Out of 398 genotyped donors, about 80% belonged to the Caucasian-associated ancestry cluster.

The PCR used 60 Vbeta and 13 Jbeta primers. Assay used: immunoSEQ multiplex PCR; TCRdb lists only in-frame clones, some missing. The sample has about 170,000 clones, around 81% seen once. The CDR3 spans 17 residues. Germline V gene sequence: CDR1 LNHDA, CDR2 SQIVND (reference sequence). V shed 5 bases, J shed 5 bases, and the junction held 14 bases outside the gene matches. Sequences were obtained from PBMCs. The chain is built from TRBV19 and TRBJ1-2; TRBD1 matches 10 bases. The sequence came from a woman in her 30s in good health and CMV-seropositive. DNA of the CDR3: TGTGCCAGTAGTCTTCGACAGGGGGCGCCGGGCCGATATGGCTACACCTTC. This codes for CASSLRQGAPGRYGYTF.